These 4 T cell receptor beta chains were sequenced from one sample in a study of spatial heterogeneity in lung cancer. Each CDR3 protein is one row after TCRdb ran MiXCR on the 5' RACE reads. The sample records about 120,000 distinct CDR3 sequences, 9.5% to 15% being singletons. The sample's time point: blood at routine non-recurrence follow-up after resection. Researchers sequenced whole RNA taken from tumor, nontumor lung or frozen PBMC without sorting. The specimen comprised PBMCs, sampled at follow-up. The receptors were gathered from a male donor with early-stage non-small cell lung cancer.

This chain's CDR3 is CASSQDRLASHEQYF. The CDR3 region has the DNA TGCGCCAGCAGCCAAGATAGACTAGCGAGCCACGAGCAGTACTTC. The chain recombines TRBV4-3 with TRBJ2-7; 8 bases line up with TRBD2. Unmatched junction bases numbered 6, after V lost 0 bases and J lost 5 bases. Germline loops: CDR1 LGHNA, CDR2 YSLEER. The CDR3 is 15 residues long.

The CDR3 loop is CASSYSGIAGGTDTQYF. CDR3 sequence (DNA): TGTGCCAGCAGTTACTCAGGGATAGCGGGGGGCACAGATACGCAGTATTTT. The chain uses TRBV6-5 and TRBJ2-3; 9 nucleotides match TRBD2. There are 17 residues in the CDR3. Germline values: CDR1 MNHEY, CDR2 SVGAGI. Trimming removed 0 bases from V and 1 base from J; junction bases left unmatched: 5.

The V and J genes are TRBV28 and TRBJ2-5; TRBD1 might be the D (6 bases). CDR1 is MDHEN, CDR2 SYDVKM, per germline. This CDR3 comprises 13 residues. V shed 4 bases and J shed 5 bases, with 11 bases lying between them. CDR3 residues: CASSSQGWETQYF. As DNA, the CDR3 is TGTGCCAGCAGTTCACAGGGTTGGGAGACCCAGTACTTC.

The chain is built from TRBV29-1 and TRBJ2-7, with 7 bases fitting TRBD1. The germline gives CDR1 SQVTM, CDR2 ANQGSEA. Losses at the gene ends were 5 bases for V and 5 bases for J; bases not matched to a gene: 6. There are 12 residues in the CDR3. This chain's CDR3 is CSVLLTGHEQYF. The CDR3 bases are TGCAGCGTTCTATTGACAGGGCACGAGCAGTACTTC.